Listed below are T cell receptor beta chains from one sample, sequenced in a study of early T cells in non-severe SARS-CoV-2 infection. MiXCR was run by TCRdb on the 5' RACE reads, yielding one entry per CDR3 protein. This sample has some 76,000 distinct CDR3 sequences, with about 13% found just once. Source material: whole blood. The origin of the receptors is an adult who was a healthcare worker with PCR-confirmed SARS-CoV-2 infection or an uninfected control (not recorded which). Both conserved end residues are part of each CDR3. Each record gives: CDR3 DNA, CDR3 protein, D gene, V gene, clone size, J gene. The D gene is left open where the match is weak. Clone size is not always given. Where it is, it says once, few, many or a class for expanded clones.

TGTGCCAGCAGCGAGAGGGGGACTAGCACAGATACGCAGTATTTT CASSERGTSTDTQYF - TRBV9 few TRBJ2-3
TGTGCCAGCAGCCTGAGACCGACAGGCGGGGACACCGGGGAGCTGTTTTTT CASSLRPTGGDTGELFF - TRBV7-9 few TRBJ2-2
TGCGCCAGCAGGTTGACAGTATATAATTCACCCCTCCACTTT CASRLTVYNSPLHF - TRBV5-1 - TRBJ1-6
TGCGCCAGCAGCCAGGGCGCGGGGATTTACAATGAGCAGTTCTTC CASSQGAGIYNEQFF - TRBV4-1 - TRBJ2-1
TGCGCCAGCAGCCAGCCTTTGGGGAATGAGCAGTTCTTC CASSQPLGNEQFF - TRBV4-1 many TRBJ2-1
TGTGCCAGCAGTGGAGACTCCACCGGGGAGCTGTTTTTT CASSGDSTGELFF - TRBV6-4 many TRBJ2-2
TGTGCCAGCTCCTACGGGACAGCTTATGGCTACACCTTC CASSYGTAYGYTF TRBD1 TRBV18 - TRBJ1-2
TGTGCCAGCAGCCACACTGAAAAACTGTTTTTT CASSHTEKLFF - TRBV3-1 - TRBJ1-4
TGCAGTGCTAGGGGGGACAGGGAATTGGATACGCAGTATTTT CSARGDRELDTQYF TRBD1 TRBV20-1 - TRBJ2-3
TGTGCCAGCAATAAAGAAGACTACAATGAGCAGTTCTTC CASNKEDYNEQFF - TRBV6-2/TRBV6-3 - TRBJ2-1
TGTGCCAGCACTCAGGGGGCGGCCTATGGCTACACCTTC CASTQGAAYGYTF TRBD1 TRBV28 many TRBJ1-2
TGTGCCAGCAGCTTTTCAGGTAGGATGGAAGCTTTCTTT CASSFSGRMEAFF - TRBV27 many TRBJ1-1
TGTGCCAGCAGCCCGGGCCCCGGGGAGCTGTTTTTT CASSPGPGELFF - TRBV7-9 many TRBJ2-2
TGTGCCATCAGTGATACAGGGATTGCTGGAAACACCATATATTTT CAISDTGIAGNTIYF - TRBV10-3 many TRBJ1-3
TGTGCCAGCAGTCCGGGGGGAAATGAGCAGTTCTTC CASSPGGNEQFF TRBD2 TRBV3-1 - TRBJ2-1
TGTGCCAGCAGGCAAAACGCCCGGGGCAATGAGCAGTTCTTC CASRQNARGNEQFF - TRBV3-1 - TRBJ2-1
TGTGCCAGCAGGGGGACAGCTCCCGGAGGCTACACCTTC CASRGTAPGGYTF TRBD1 TRBV25-1 - TRBJ1-2
TGTGCCAGCAGCCCTCACCGCCGGACAGACTATGGCTACACCTTC CASSPHRRTDYGYTF - TRBV7-3 - TRBJ1-2
TGTGCCAGCAGCGTATCTAGCGGGGGGGCGTCAGATACGCAGTATTTT CASSVSSGGASDTQYF TRBD2 TRBV7-2 - TRBJ2-3
TGTGCCAGCAGTTACGTCCAGATCACCACTGAAGCTTTCTTT CASSYVQITTEAFF - TRBV6-6 few TRBJ1-1
TGTGCTAGTGGTTTGGGAAGTGAGCAGTACTTC CASGLGSEQYF - TRBV12-5 - TRBJ2-7
TGTGCCAGCGGCCAGCCCCAGCATTTT CASGQPQHF - TRBV6-5 - TRBJ1-5
TGCGCCAGCAGCTTGGAGTCCGTTAACTATGGCTACACCTTC CASSLESVNYGYTF - TRBV5-1 - TRBJ1-2
TGTGCCAGCAGCCAACTGGGACTAGCGGGGGCCGACAATGAGCAGTTCTTC CASSQLGLAGADNEQFF TRBD2 TRBV4-2 - TRBJ2-1
TGTGCCAGCAGCTTAGTAACGGGACAGGGGGACTACGAGCAGTACTTC CASSLVTGQGDYEQYF TRBD1 TRBV11-3 many TRBJ2-7
TGCGCCAGCAGCTTCAAGACTAGCGGGGGGGCCGGAGATACGCAGTATTTT CASSFKTSGGAGDTQYF TRBD2 TRBV5-1 many TRBJ2-3
TGTGCCAGCAACGCGAACTCCTTGGGCGAGCAGTTCTTC CASNANSLGEQFF - TRBV2 few TRBJ2-1
TGTGCCAGCAGCTTAGATACTGAAGTAGGAGGCTACACCTTC CASSLDTEVGGYTF - TRBV7-9 few TRBJ1-2
TGCGCCAGCAGCTGGGCACAGGGTGACTATGGCTACACCTTC CASSWAQGDYGYTF - TRBV5-1 few TRBJ1-2
TGTGCCAGCAGTCATAGCGGGGAGTGGCAGTTCTTC CASSHSGEWQFF TRBD2 TRBV2 few TRBJ2-1
TGTGCCAGCAGCCCCGACAGCGAAGCTTTCTTT CASSPDSEAFF - TRBV13 - TRBJ1-1
TGTGCCAGCAGCCCCCCCTGGACAGCTGAAGCTTTCTTT CASSPPWTAEAFF - TRBV7-8 - TRBJ1-1
TGCAGCGTTGAACCACTAGCGGGGGACGAGCAGTACTTC CSVEPLAGDEQYF TRBD2 TRBV29-1 few TRBJ2-7
TGCAGTGCTAGAGAGAAAGCGGGTTCCTACGAGCAGTACTTC CSAREKAGSYEQYF - TRBV20-1 many TRBJ2-7
TGTGCCAGCAGTAACCCATCCCTGACAGGGGGGACTGAAGCTTTCTTT CASSNPSLTGGTEAFF TRBD1 TRBV6-2/TRBV6-3 few TRBJ1-1
TGTGCCAGCAGTTCCCAGGGGGCGCATAATTCACCCCTCCACTTT CASSSQGAHNSPLHF TRBD1 TRBV28 few TRBJ1-6
TGCAGCGTGAATCAGGGGTACAATGAGCAGTTCTTC CSVNQGYNEQFF - TRBV29-1 few TRBJ2-1